Below are 29 T cell receptor beta chains sequenced from a single sample in a study of technical replicates of blood from a few donors. Using immunoSEQ multiplex PCR, the repertoire was profiled, and TCRdb retains in-frame clones only, with some absent. The sample holds 60,000 to 90,000 clones; nearly 98% are singletons and the top ten take approximately 0.21%. The sample consisted of T cells isolated from PBMCs. These receptors originate from a human donor in good health.

The chain combines TRBV19 with TRBJ1-5, with 10 bases matching TRBD1. The CDR3 sequence is 14 residues long. The V and J ends lost 6 bases and 5 bases, in that order; junction bases with no gene match: 4. The germline V gene encodes CDR1 LNHDA and CDR2 SQIVND (reference sequence). This CDR3 reads CASRMTGGHQPQHF. CDR3 in DNA: TGTGCCAGTAGGATGACAGGGGGCCATCAGCCCCAGCATTTT. The complete variable domain, with remaining parts taken from reference TRBV19 and TRBJ1-5, reads DGGITQSPKYLFRKEGQNVTLSCEQNLNHDAMYWYRQDPGQGLRLIYYSQIVNDFQKGDIAEGYSVSREKKESFPLTVTSAQKNPTAFYLCASRMTGGHQPQHFGDGTRLSIL.

The chain combines TRBV7-9 with TRBJ2-1, with D tentatively TRBD2 (6 bases). Per germline, CDR1 SEHNR and CDR2 FQNEAQ (reference sequence). V was clipped by 5 bases and J by 7 bases, with 15 bases between them. CDR3 length equals 14 residues. The CDR3 region is CASSHLPGGNEQFF. In DNA, the CDR3 is TGTGCCAGCAGCCACCTACCCGGGGGAAATGAGCAGTTCTTC.

The chain recombines TRBV4-1 with TRBJ1-6, with 8 bases lining up with TRBD1. Per the germline V gene, CDR1 is MGHRA and CDR2 is YSYEKL. The CDR3 has 17 residues. V dropped 4 bases and J dropped 10; count of bases not matched to a gene: 15. CDR3 amino acids: CASSLTNKRQGYSPLHF. CDR3 sequence (DNA): TGCGCCAGCAGCCTTACAAATAAAAGACAGGGGTACTCACCCCTCCACTTT.

V and J are TRBV10-3 and TRBJ2-5, with 9 nucleotides matching TRBD2. CDR1 and CDR2 from the germline V gene are ENHRY and SYGVKD. The CDR3 has 17 residues. The ends lost 2 bases at V and 5 bases at J; junction bases unmatched: 12. The CDR3 DNA sequence: TGTGCCATCAGTGAGGGGTTGCGGGGGGGCTCGGAGGAGACCCAGTACTTC. Amino acid sequence: CAISEGLRGGSEETQYF.

This chain links TRBV2 with TRBJ1-6; 7 bases agree with TRBD1. The CDR3 contains 16 residues. With V trimmed by 5 bases and J by 2 bases, 6 bases remained unmatched. CDR1 and CDR2 from the germline V gene are SNHLY and FYNNEI. This CDR3 is CASSIGTVTYNSPLHF. CDR3 coding DNA: TGTGCCAGCAGTATCGGGACAGTGACCTATAATTCACCCCTCCACTTT.

The V gene is TRBV28, the J gene TRBJ1-1; possibly TRBD1 for D (6 bases). The germline CDR1 and CDR2 sequences are MDHEN and SYDVKM. The CDR3 runs to 13 residues. Trimming cost V 4 bases and J 2 bases, with 8 bases left between them. CDR3: CASSSGHNTEAFF. CDR3 sequence (DNA): TGTGCCAGCAGTTCGGGACACAACACTGAAGCTTTCTTT.

This chain joins TRBV4-1 and TRBJ2-3; 10 nucleotides match TRBD2. This CDR3 is built from 18 residues. The V gene end was trimmed by 2 bases and the J gene end by 0 bases; junction bases not matched to a gene: 8. Germline V gene sequence: CDR1 MGHRA, CDR2 YSYEKL. The CDR3 DNA is TGCGCCAGCAGCCAATCTGGGGCTAGCGGGAGCAGCACAGATACGCAGTATTTT. Translating gives CASSQSGASGSSTDTQYF.

CDR3 region: CASGPTGGSWTGELFF. CDR3 DNA sequence: TGTGCCAGCGGCCCCACGGGCGGGAGTTGGACCGGGGAGCTGTTTTTT. The rearrangement links TRBV9 to TRBJ2-2; TRBD2 matches at 7 bases. Germline V CDR1 and CDR2: SGDLS, YYNGEE. V gave up 7 bases and J gave up 5 bases; unmatched junction bases: 14. This CDR3 spans 16 amino acids.

A single count supports this clone. V and J are TRBV7-2 and TRBJ2-2, with D perhaps matching TRBD1 (6 bases). This CDR3 region has 12 residues. Trimming removed 11 bases at V and 6 bases at J, with 13 bases between. Germline CDR1 reads SGHTA; CDR2 reads FQGNSA. CDR3 DNA sequence: TGTGCCTATACAGGGTTTCCCGGGGAGCTGTTTTTT. This translates into CAYTGFPGELFF.

CDR3 in amino acids: CSVNYRMNTEAFF. The CDR3 region has the DNA TGCAGCGTTAATTACAGGATGAACACTGAAGCTTTCTTT. The chain is built from TRBV29-1 and TRBJ1-1; possible D gene TRBD1, 5 bases. Trimming took off 5 bases at V and 0 bases at J, with 10 bases between the two ends. This CDR3 has 13 residues. CDR1 is SQVTM, CDR2 ANQGSEA, per germline.

The count of this clone is one. The genes are TRBV10-3 and TRBJ1-5, with TRBD1 as a possible D gene (5 bases). CDR1 ENHRY and CDR2 SYGVKD come from the germline V gene. The CDR3 is made up of 16 amino acids. Trimming shortened V by 0 bases and J by 0 bases, and 9 bases separated the two germline ends. This chain's CDR3 is CAISESRDYSNQPQHF. CDR3 DNA sequence: TGTGCCATCAGTGAGTCCAGGGACTATAGCAATCAGCCCCAGCATTTT.

V and J are TRBV5-1 and TRBJ2-7; tentatively, D is TRBD2 (5 bases). The CDR3 sequence is 12 residues long. Trimming shortened V by 0 bases and J by 6 bases, and 7 bases separated the two germline ends. In germline, CDR1 is SGHRS, CDR2 YFSETQ. Here the CDR3 DNA reads TGCGCCAGCAGCTTGGAAGGAGGCGAGCAGTACTTC. It encodes CASSLEGGEQYF.

The chain employs TRBV28 and TRBJ1-1; 7 nucleotides align to TRBD1. This CDR3 is 13 amino acids long. CDR1 is MDHEN, CDR2 SYDVKM, per germline. With V trimmed by 7 bases and J by 5 bases, 7 bases remained unmatched. CDR3 sequence: CASTQGGWTEAFF. The CDR3 DNA sequence: TGTGCCAGCACCCAGGGGGGTTGGACTGAAGCTTTCTTT. The variable domain in full, completed from reference TRBV28 and TRBJ1-1, reads DVKVTQSSRYLVKRTGEKVFLECVQDMDHENMFWYRQDPGLGLRLIYFSYDVKMKEKGDIPEGYSVSREKKERFSLILESASTNQTSMYLCASTQGGWTEAFFGQGTRLTVV.

The chain uses TRBV7-2 and TRBJ2-1; no definite D call. The CDR3 has 14 residues. The germline CDR1 and CDR2 sequences are SGHTA and FQGNSA. The V gene lost 1 base and the J gene lost 0 bases, with 4 bases spanning the gap. In DNA form, the CDR3 reads TGTGCCAGCAGCTTAGATAGCTCCTACAATGAGCAGTTCTTC. Its translation: CASSLDSSYNEQFF.

V usage is TRBV27 and J usage is TRBJ2-5; 9 nucleotides agree with TRBD2. The V gene end was trimmed by 6 bases and the J gene end by 0 bases; junction bases not matched to a gene: 8. Germline loops: CDR1 MNHEY, CDR2 SMNVEV (reference sequence). This CDR3 spans 16 amino acids. The CDR3 DNA reads TGTGCCAGCAGAGATCAAGCGGGAGGCCACCAAGAGACCCAGTACTTC. Protein: CASRDQAGGHQETQYF.

The V and J genes are TRBV28 and TRBJ2-7; tentative D call: TRBD2 (6 bases). CDR1 and CDR2 (germline): MDHEN, SYDVKM. This CDR3 is built from 15 residues. V was clipped by 6 bases and J by 7 bases, with 22 bases between them. CDR3 DNA: TGTGCCAGCAGGCGGAGGGGTGGCGGGATGGGAGAGCAGTACTTC. Residues: CASRRRGGGMGEQYF. Complete variable domain (other parts from reference TRBV28 and TRBJ2-7): DVKVTQSSRYLVKRTGEKVFLECVQDMDHENMFWYRQDPGLGLRLIYFSYDVKMKEKGDIPEGYSVSREKKERFSLILESASTNQTSMYLCASRRRGGGMGEQYFGPGTRLTVT.

The V call is TRBV7-6, the J call TRBJ2-3, with D perhaps TRBD2 (7 bases). The CDR3 runs 18 residues. Per germline, CDR1 SGHVS and CDR2 FNYEAQ. V lost 4 bases and J lost 4, with 24 bases in between. The CDR3 here is CASSSAGGQGEGADTQYF. The CDR3 region has the DNA TGTGCCAGCAGCTCTGCCGGGGGGCAGGGCGAAGGTGCAGATACGCAGTATTTT.

This chain connects TRBV6-1 to TRBJ1-5; D ambiguous. Germline assignment: CDR1 MNHNS and CDR2 SASEGT. The CDR3 extends over 13 amino acids. V was shortened by 3 bases and J by 7 bases, with 10 bases between the two germline ends. Written as DNA, the CDR3 is TGTGCCAGCAGTGACCCCTTCAGGCAGCCCCAGCATTTT. Its protein is CASSDPFRQPQHF.

The gene calls are TRBV18 and TRBJ1-6; TRBD1 matches 11 bases. The CDR3 covers 16 residues. The ends lost 6 bases at V and 7 bases at J; junction bases unmatched: 8. Per the germline V gene, CDR1 is KGHSH and CDR2 is LQKENI. The CDR3 loop reads CASSRTGGDANSPLHF. The CDR3 DNA sequence: TGTGCCAGCTCGCGGACAGGGGGCGACGCAAATTCACCCCTCCACTTT.

The sample holds a few counts of this clone. The J gene is TRBJ2-1, the V gene TRBV7-9, with a possible D match to TRBD1 (6 bases). The CDR3 extends over 16 amino acids. V lost 1 base to trimming and J lost 3 bases, with 13 bases between them. Germline CDR1 SEHNR, CDR2 FQNEAQ (reference sequence). The CDR3 reads CASSLGNRAIYNEQFF. CDR3 DNA: TGTGCCAGCAGCTTAGGGAACAGGGCTATCTACAATGAGCAGTTCTTC.

The rearrangement uses TRBV5-1 and TRBJ2-1, with D unresolved. The V gene's germline CDR1 is SGHRS and CDR2 YFSETQ. This CDR3 contains 14 residues. V lost 0 bases and J lost 4, with 8 bases in between. DNA for the CDR3: TGCGCCAGCAGCTTGGAAGCTTTGTACAATGAGCAGTTCTTC. Its translation: CASSLEALYNEQFF.

V gene TRBV5-6 combines with J gene TRBJ2-7, with 8 bases that match TRBD1. Germline loops: CDR1 SGHDT, CDR2 YYEEEE. This CDR3 region has 12 residues. V gave up 7 bases and J gave up 6 bases; unmatched junction bases: 6. This chain's CDR3 is CASRRTGIEQYF. CDR3 sequence (DNA): TGTGCCAGCCGACGGACAGGGATCGAGCAGTACTTC.

The rearrangement uses TRBV14 and TRBJ1-1; D perhaps matches TRBD1 (5 bases). Per germline, CDR1 SGHDN and CDR2 FVKESK. CDR3 length equals 12 residues. V was clipped by 4 bases and J by 8 bases, with 11 bases between them. This CDR3 is CASSPGGWEAFF. The DNA of the CDR3 is TGTGCCAGCAGCCCGGGGGGGTGGGAAGCTTTCTTT.

The rearrangement links TRBV6-1 to TRBJ1-2, with D possibly TRBD1 on 5 matching bases. V lost 0 bases and J 4 bases, leaving 12 bases between the germline ends. The V gene's germline CDR1 is MNHNS and CDR2 SASEGT. This CDR3 has 15 residues. The CDR3 sequence is CASSEASSGTYGYTF. As DNA, the CDR3 is TGTGCCAGCAGTGAAGCATCTAGCGGGACCTATGGCTACACCTTC.

The chain uses TRBV28 and TRBJ1-2; unclear D gene. The ends were cut back, 5 bases at V and 4 bases at J, with 20 bases in the middle. Germline loops: CDR1 MDHEN, CDR2 SYDVKM. The CDR3 has 16 residues. Here the CDR3 reads CASSRRSHRAVYGYTF. DNA of the CDR3: TGTGCCAGCAGTAGGAGGTCGCACCGAGCGGTCTATGGCTACACCTTC.

This chain joins TRBV5-1 and TRBJ1-2, with D possibly TRBD1 on 6 matching bases. Per the germline V gene, CDR1 is SGHRS and CDR2 is YFSETQ. The CDR3 spans 15 residues. V lost 4 bases and J lost 4, with 17 bases in between. CDR3 in amino acids: CASSLLTSGAYGYTF. The CDR3 DNA reads TGCGCCAGCAGCCTTTTGACTTCAGGGGCCTATGGCTACACCTTC.

V gene TRBV27 combines with J gene TRBJ1-1; D is undetermined. Looked up from germline, CDR1 is MNHEY and CDR2 is SMNVEV (reference sequence). This CDR3 contains 13 residues. Trimming left V 2 bases short and J 7 bases short, with 11 bases between. The CDR3 DNA follows: TGTGCCAGCAGTTTAATCGGTAGCAGTGAAGCTTTCTTT. This translates into CASSLIGSSEAFF.

The chain links TRBV7-9 to TRBJ1-5; no clear D. Germline V lookup: CDR1 SEHNR, CDR2 FQNEAQ (reference sequence). The CDR3 totals 13 residues. Trimming cost V 2 bases and J 3 bases, with 5 bases left between them. The chain's CDR3 is CASSLTNNQPQHF. DNA of the CDR3: TGTGCCAGCAGCTTAACTAACAATCAGCCCCAGCATTTT.

The gene calls are TRBV28 and TRBJ2-2; TRBD1 might be the D (6 bases). Trimming removed 5 bases at V and 0 bases at J, with 13 bases between. This CDR3 is 16 amino acids long. Germline loops: CDR1 MDHEN, CDR2 SYDVKM. This CDR3 is CASSSTGFPNTGELFF. CDR3 DNA sequence: TGTGCCAGCAGTAGTACAGGGTTCCCGAACACCGGGGAGCTGTTTTTT. Using reference TRBV28 and TRBJ2-2 for the parts outside the CDR3, the full variable domain is DVKVTQSSRYLVKRTGEKVFLECVQDMDHENMFWYRQDPGLGLRLIYFSYDVKMKEKGDIPEGYSVSREKKERFSLILESASTNQTSMYLCASSSTGFPNTGELFFGEGSRLTVL.